The following is a T cell receptor (beta chain) sequence with its context. This record belongs to a study of T cell clonotyping in hematopoietic cell transplantation. V lost 5 bases, J lost 3 bases, and 15 bases lay in between. Germline loops: CDR1 SGHTA, CDR2 FQGTGA. This CDR3 spans 15 amino acids. Using immunoSEQ multiplex PCR, the repertoire was profiled, and TCRdb retains in-frame clones only, with some absent. The repertoire holds some 10,000 clones, around 93% seen once, with 0.79% in the top ten. The source is a woman between 50 and 59 years old in good health. Some clones in this sample may be carry-over from other donors' samples. Sequenced input: peripheral blood mononuclear cells. The chain couples TRBV7-3 to TRBJ2-3; a possible D gene is TRBD2 (5 bases). The CDR3 sequence is CASSPDYYATDTQYF. The DNA for the CDR3 is TGTGCCAGCAGCCCAGACTATTACGCTACAGATACGCAGTATTTT.